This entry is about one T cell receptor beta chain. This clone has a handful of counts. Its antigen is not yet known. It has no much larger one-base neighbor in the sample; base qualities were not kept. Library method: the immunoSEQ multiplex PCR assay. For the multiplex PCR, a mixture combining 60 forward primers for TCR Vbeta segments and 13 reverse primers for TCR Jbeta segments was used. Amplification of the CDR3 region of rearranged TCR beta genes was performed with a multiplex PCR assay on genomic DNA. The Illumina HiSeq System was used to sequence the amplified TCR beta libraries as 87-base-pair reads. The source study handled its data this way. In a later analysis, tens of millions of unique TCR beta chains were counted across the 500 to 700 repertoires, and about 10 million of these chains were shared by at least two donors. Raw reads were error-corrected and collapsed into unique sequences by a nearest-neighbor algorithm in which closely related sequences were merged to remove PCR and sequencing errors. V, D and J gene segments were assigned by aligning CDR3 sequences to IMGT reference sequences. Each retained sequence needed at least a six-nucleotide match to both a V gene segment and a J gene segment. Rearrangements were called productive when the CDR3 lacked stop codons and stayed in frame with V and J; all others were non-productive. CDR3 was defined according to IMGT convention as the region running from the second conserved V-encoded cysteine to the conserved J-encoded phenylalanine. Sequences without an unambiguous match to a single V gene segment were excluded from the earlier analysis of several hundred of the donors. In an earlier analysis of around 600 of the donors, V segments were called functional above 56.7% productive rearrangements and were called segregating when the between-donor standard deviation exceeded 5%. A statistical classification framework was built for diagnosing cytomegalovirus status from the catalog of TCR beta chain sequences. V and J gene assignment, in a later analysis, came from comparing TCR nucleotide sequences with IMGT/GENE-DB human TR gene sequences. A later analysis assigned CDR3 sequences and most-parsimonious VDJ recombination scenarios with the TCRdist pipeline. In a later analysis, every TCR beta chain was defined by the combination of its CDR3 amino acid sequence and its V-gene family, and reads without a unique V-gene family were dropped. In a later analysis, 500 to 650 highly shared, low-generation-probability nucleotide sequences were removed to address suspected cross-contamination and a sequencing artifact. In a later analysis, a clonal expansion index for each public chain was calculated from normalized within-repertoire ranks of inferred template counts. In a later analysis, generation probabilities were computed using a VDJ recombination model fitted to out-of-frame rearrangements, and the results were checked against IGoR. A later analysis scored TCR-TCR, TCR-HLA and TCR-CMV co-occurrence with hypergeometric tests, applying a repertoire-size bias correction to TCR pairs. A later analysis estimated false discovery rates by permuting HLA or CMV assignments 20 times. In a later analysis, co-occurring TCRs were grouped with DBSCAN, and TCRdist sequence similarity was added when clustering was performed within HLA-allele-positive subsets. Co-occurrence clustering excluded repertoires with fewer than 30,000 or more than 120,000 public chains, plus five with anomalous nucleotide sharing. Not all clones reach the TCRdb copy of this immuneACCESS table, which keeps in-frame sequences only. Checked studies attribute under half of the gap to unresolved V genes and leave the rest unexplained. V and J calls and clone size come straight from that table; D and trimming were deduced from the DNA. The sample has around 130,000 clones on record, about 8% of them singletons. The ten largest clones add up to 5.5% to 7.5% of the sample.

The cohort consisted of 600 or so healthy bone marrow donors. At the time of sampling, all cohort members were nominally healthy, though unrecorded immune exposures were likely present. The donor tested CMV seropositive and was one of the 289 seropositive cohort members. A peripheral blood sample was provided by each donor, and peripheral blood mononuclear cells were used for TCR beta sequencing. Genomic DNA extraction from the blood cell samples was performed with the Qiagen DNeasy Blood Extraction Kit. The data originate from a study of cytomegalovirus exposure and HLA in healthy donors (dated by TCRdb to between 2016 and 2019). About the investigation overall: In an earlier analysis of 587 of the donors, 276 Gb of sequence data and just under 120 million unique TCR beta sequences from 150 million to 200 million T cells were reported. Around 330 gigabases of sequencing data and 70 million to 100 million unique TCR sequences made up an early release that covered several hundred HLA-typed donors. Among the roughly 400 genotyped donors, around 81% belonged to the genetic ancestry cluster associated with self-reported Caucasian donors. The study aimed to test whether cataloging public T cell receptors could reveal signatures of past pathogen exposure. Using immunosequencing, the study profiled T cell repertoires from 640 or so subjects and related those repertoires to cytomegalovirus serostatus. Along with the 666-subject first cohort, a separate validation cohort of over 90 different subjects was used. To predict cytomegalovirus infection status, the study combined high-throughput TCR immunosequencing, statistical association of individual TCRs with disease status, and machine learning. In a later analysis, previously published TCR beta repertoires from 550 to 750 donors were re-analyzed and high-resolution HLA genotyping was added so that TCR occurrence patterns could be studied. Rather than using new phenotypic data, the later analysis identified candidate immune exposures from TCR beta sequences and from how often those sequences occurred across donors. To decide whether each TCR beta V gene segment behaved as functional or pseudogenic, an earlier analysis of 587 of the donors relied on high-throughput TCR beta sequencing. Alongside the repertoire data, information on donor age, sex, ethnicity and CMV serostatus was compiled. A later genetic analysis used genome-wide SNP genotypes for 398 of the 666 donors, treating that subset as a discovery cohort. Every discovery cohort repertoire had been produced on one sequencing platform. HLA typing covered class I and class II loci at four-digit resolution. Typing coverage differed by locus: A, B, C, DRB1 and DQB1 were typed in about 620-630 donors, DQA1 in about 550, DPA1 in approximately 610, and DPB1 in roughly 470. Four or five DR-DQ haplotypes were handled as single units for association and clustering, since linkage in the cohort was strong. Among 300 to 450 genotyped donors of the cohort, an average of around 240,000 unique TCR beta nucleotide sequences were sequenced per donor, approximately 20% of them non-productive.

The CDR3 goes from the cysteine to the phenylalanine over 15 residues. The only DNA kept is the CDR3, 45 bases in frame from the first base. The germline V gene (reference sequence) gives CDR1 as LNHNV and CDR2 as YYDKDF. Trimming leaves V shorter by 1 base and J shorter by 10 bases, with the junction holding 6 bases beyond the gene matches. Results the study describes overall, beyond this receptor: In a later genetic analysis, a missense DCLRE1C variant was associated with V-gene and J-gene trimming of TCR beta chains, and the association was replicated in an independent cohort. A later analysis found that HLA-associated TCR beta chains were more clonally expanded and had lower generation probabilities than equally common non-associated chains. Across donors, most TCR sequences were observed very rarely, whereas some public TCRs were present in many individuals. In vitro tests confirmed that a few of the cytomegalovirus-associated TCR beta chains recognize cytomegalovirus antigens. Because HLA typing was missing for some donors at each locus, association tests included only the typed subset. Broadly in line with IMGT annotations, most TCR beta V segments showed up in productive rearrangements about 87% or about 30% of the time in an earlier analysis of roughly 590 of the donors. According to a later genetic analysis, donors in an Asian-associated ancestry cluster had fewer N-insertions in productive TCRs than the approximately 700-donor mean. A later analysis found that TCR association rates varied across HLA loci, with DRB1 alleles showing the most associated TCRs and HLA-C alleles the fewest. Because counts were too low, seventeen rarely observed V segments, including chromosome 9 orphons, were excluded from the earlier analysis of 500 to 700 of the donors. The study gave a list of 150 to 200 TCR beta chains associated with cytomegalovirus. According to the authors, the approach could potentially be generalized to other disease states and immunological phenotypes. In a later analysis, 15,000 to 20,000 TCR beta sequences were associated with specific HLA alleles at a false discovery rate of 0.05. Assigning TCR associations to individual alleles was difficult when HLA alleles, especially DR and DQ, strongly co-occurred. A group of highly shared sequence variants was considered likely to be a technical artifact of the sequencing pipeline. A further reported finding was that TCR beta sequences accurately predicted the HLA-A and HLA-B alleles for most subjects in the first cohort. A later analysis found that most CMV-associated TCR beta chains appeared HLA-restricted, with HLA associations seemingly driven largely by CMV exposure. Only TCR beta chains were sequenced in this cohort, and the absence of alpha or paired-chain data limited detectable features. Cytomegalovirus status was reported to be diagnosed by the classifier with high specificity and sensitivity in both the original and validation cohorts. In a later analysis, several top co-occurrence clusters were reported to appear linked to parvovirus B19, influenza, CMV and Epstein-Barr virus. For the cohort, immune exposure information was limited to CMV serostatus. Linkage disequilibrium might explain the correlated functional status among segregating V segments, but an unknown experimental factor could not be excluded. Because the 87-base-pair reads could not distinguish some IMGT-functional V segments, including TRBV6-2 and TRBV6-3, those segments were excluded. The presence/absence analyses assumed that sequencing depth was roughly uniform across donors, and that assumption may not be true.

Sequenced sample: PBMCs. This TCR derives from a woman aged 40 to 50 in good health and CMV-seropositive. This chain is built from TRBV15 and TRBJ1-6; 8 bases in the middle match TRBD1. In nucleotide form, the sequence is TGTGCCACCAGCAGAGGGGCAGGGGGCGAATCACCCCTCCACTTT. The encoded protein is CATSRGAGGESPLHF.